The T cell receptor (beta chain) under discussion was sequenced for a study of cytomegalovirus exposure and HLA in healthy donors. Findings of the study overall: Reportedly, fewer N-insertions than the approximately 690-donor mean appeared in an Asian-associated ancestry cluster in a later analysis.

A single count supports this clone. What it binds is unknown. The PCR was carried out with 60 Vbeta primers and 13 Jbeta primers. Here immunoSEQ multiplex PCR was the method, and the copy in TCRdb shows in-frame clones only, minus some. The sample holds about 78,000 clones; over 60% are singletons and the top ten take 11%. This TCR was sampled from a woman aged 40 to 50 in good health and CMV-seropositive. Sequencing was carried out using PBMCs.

This CDR3 reads CASSSTTGFVYEQYF. Written as DNA, the CDR3 is TGTGCCAGCAGCTCAACGACAGGTTTTGTCTACGAGCAGTACTTC. This chain uses TRBV7-9 with TRBJ2-7, with D perhaps TRBD1 (6 bases). Germline CDR1 SEHNR, CDR2 FQNEAQ (reference sequence). The CDR3 is 15 amino acids. The V end lost 4 bases, the J end lost 3 bases, and 16 bases lay between the germline ends.